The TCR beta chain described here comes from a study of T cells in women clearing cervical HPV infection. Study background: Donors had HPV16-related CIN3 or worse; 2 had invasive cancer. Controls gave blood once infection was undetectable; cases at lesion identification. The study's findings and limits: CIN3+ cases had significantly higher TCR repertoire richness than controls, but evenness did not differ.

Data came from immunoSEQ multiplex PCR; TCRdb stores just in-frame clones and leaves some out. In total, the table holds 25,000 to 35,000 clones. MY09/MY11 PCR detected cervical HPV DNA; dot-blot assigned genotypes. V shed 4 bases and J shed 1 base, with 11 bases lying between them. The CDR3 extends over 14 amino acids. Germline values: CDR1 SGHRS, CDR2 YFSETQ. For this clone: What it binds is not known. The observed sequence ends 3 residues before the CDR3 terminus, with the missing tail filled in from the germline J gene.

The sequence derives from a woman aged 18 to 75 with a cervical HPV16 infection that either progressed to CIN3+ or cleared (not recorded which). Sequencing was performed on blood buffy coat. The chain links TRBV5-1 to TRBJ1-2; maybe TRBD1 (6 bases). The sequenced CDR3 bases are TGCGCCAGCAGCCCGGGCAGGGGTAACTATGGC. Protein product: CASSPGRGNYG. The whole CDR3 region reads CASSPGRGNYGYTF.